A selection of T cell receptor beta chains follows, all from one sample in a study of beta chain features in type 1 diabetes. TCRdb's copy holds only in-frame clones and misses some; the assay was immunoSEQ multiplex PCR. The sample holds about 340,000 clones, approximately 12% seen once. Sequenced material: naive CD4+ T cells from blood. The receptors here all came from a woman younger than 30 with type 1 diabetes. Each CDR3 is given with its conserved first and last residue. A D gene is named only where the DNA matches it firmly. Rows give clone size only sometimes, using once, few, many, or a class for an expanded clone.

>TRBJ2-7|few|-|TRBV9
CASSPRAGLVSYEQYF
TGTGCCAGCAGCCCCCGGGCAGGGCTTGTGTCCTACGAGCAGTACTTC
>TRBJ1-1|few|-|TRBV29-1
CSVSGRLNTEAFF
TGCAGCGTTTCAGGGAGGTTGAACACTGAAGCTTTCTTT
>TRBJ2-7|few|TRBD1|TRBV27
CASSLSPGQGAREQYF
TGTGCCAGCAGTTTATCGCCGGGACAGGGGGCGAGGGAGCAGTACTTC
>TRBJ2-5|few|TRBD1|TRBV4-3
CASSRDREETQYF
TGCGCCAGCAGCCGCGACAGGGAAGAGACCCAGTACTTC
>TRBJ2-5|few|-|TRBV4-3
CASSPGQRDFSAQYF
TGCGCCAGCAGCCCGGGACAACGAGACTTTAGTGCCCAGTACTTC
>TRBJ2-1|-|-|TRBV7-9
CASSREPKTYNEQFF
TGTGCCAGCAGCCGGGAGCCCAAGACCTACAATGAGCAGTTCTTC
>TRBJ1-1|-|TRBD1|TRBV11-2
CASSLRTGMDTEAFF
TGTGCCAGCAGCCTCCGGACAGGGATGGACACTGAAGCTTTCTTT
>TRBJ2-6|few|-|TRBV4-2
CASSLRSSSGANVLTF
TGTGCCAGCAGCCTCCGGTCCTCCTCTGGGGCCAACGTCCTGACTTTC
>TRBJ1-1|-|TRBD1|TRBV2
CASSEGQGVRTEAFF
TGTGCCAGCAGTGAGGGACAGGGGGTGAGGACTGAAGCTTTCTTT
>TRBJ2-3|few|TRBD1|TRBV9
CASSVRGQGSTDTQYF
TGTGCCAGCAGCGTACGCGGACAGGGAAGCACAGATACGCAGTATTTT
>TRBJ1-5|-|TRBD1|TRBV18
CASSHRGSMQPQHF
TGTGCCAGCTCTCACAGGGGGTCGATGCAGCCCCAGCATTTT
>TRBJ1-4|few|TRBD1|TRBV7-8
CASSSGQGGEKLFF
TGTGCCAGCAGCTCCGGACAGGGCGGTGAAAAACTGTTTTTT
>TRBJ2-7|-|-|TRBV7-3
CASSVQKAYEQYF
TGTGCCAGCAGCGTCCAGAAAGCCTACGAGCAGTACTTC
>TRBJ1-1|-|-|TRBV30
CAWRQNTEAFF
TGTGCCTGGAGACAGAACACTGAAGCTTTCTTT
>TRBJ2-3|-|-|TRBV7-2
CASSLGPGLSTDTQYF
TGTGCCAGCAGCTTAGGCCCGGGACTCAGCACAGATACGCAGTATTTT
>TRBJ2-1|-|TRBD2|TRBV19
CASSNGGVDNEQFF
TGTGCCAGTAGTAACGGGGGGGTAGACAATGAGCAGTTCTTC
>TRBJ1-5|-|TRBD1|TRBV6-5
CASSKGQNRDQPQHF
TGTGCCAGCAGCAAGGGACAGAATCGGGATCAGCCCCAGCATTTT
>TRBJ2-1|-|-|TRBV6-5
CASSPLGMSGNEQFF
TGTGCCAGCAGTCCACTAGGGATGAGCGGCAATGAGCAGTTCTTC
>TRBJ2-3|-|-|TRBV27
CASRAFTDTQYF
TGTGCCAGCAGGGCTTTCACAGATACGCAGTATTTT
>TRBJ2-6|-|-|TRBV7-2
CASSWRRGGGANVLTF
TGTGCCAGCAGCTGGAGGCGGGGTGGGGGGGCCAACGTCCTGACTTTC
>TRBJ2-4|few|TRBD2|TRBV29-1
CSALGPGGRDIQYF
TGCAGCGCCCTGGGGCCGGGAGGACGAGACATTCAGTACTTC
>TRBJ2-7|-|TRBD2|TRBV28
CASRRTSGASYEQYF
TGTGCCAGCAGACGGACTAGCGGAGCAAGTTACGAGCAGTACTTC
>TRBJ2-3|few|-|TRBV5-4
CASSHGNRVRGTDTQYF
TGTGCCAGCAGCCACGGAAACAGGGTTCGTGGCACAGATACGCAGTATTTT
>TRBJ1-1|-|-|TRBV11-2
CASIGQWLNTEAFF
TGTGCCAGCATTGGGCAGTGGCTCAACACTGAAGCTTTCTTT
>TRBJ2-1|-|TRBD2|TRBV7-9
CASSLPPSHPGGSYNEQFF
TGTGCCAGCAGCTTACCCCCAAGCCACCCGGGCGGGAGCTACAATGAGCAGTTCTTC
>TRBJ2-5|few|-|TRBV13
CASSSGPSGKETQYF
TGTGCCAGCAGCTCAGGGCCCAGCGGAAAAGAGACCCAGTACTTC
>TRBJ2-1|-|-|TRBV7-3
CASSLGMTDYNEQFF
TGTGCCAGCAGCTTAGGGATGACAGACTACAATGAGCAGTTCTTC
>TRBJ1-5|few|-|TRBV28
CASSSNAGANQPQHF
TGTGCCAGCAGTTCCAACGCGGGGGCCAATCAGCCCCAGCATTTT
>TRBJ2-7|few|-|TRBV5-1
CASSLDRDTYEQYF
TGCGCCAGCAGCTTGGACAGGGACACCTACGAGCAGTACTTC
>TRBJ2-3|few|TRBD2|TRBV7-9
CASSVGLAGVTDTQYF
TGTGCCAGCAGCGTGGGACTAGCGGGAGTCACGGATACGCAGTATTTT
>TRBJ2-3|few|-|TRBV5-1
CASSLPGIDTQYF
TGCGCCAGCAGCTTGCCAGGGATAGATACGCAGTATTTT
>TRBJ2-1|few|-|TRBV15
CATRIDGNYNEQFF
TGTGCCACCAGAATTGACGGGAACTACAATGAGCAGTTCTTC
>TRBJ2-3|few|-|TRBV7-2
CASSFNRLDTQYF
TGTGCCAGCAGCTTTAACAGATTAGATACGCAGTATTTT
>TRBJ1-5|few|-|TRBV29-1
CSAAGQNNQPQHF
TGCAGCGCCGCTGGGCAGAATAATCAGCCCCAGCATTTT
>TRBJ2-2|-|TRBD2|TRBV11-3
CASSTPGLAGGNTGELFF
TGTGCCAGCAGCACACCGGGACTAGCGGGAGGGAACACCGGGGAGCTGTTTTTT
>TRBJ2-7|few|TRBD1|TRBV29-1
CSAQGVGYYEQYF
TGCAGCGCCCAGGGGGTGGGTTATTACGAGCAGTACTTC
>TRBJ2-7|-|TRBD1|TRBV6-1
CASSEAPGGYEQYF
TGTGCCAGCAGCGAGGCCCCAGGGGGCTACGAGCAGTACTTC
>TRBJ1-2|-|-|TRBV9
CASSVAGRNYGYTF
TGTGCCAGCAGCGTCGCAGGCCGAAACTATGGCTACACCTTC
>TRBJ2-7|few|-|TRBV7-2
CASSLAGTPYEQYF
TGTGCCAGCAGCCTGGCCGGGACTCCCTACGAGCAGTACTTC
>TRBJ2-7|-|TRBD2|TRBV6-6
CASSSLGLAAAYEQYF
TGTGCCAGCAGTTCCCTGGGACTAGCGGCGGCCTACGAGCAGTACTTC
>TRBJ2-3|-|-|TRBV27
CASSPRERGTDTQYF
TGTGCCAGCAGCCCCCGGGAGCGGGGCACAGATACGCAGTATTTT
>TRBJ1-5|-|-|TRBV30
CAWSWGSGNQPQHF
TGTGCCTGGAGTTGGGGCAGCGGCAATCAGCCCCAGCATTTT
>TRBJ2-2|few|TRBD2|TRBV29-1
CSARPAGYTGELFF
TGCAGCGCTCGCCCAGCGGGATACACCGGGGAGCTGTTTTTT
>TRBJ2-1|few|-|TRBV2
CASRRMSSYNEQFF
TGTGCCAGCAGGAGGATGAGCTCCTACAATGAGCAGTTCTTC
>TRBJ1-1|few|TRBD1|TRBV7-9
CASSPRGTGTGMTEAFF
TGTGCCAGCAGCCCTAGGGGGACCGGGACAGGGATGACTGAAGCTTTCTTT
>TRBJ2-3|few|-|TRBV2
CASSERHSAAQYF
TGTGCCAGCAGCGAACGACATAGTGCTGCGCAGTATTTT